What follows are 21 T cell receptor beta chains derived from one specimen sequenced in a study of Ad26.COV2.S vaccination and SARS-CoV-2 variants. Using immunoSEQ multiplex PCR, the repertoire was profiled, and TCRdb retains in-frame clones only, with some absent. The data show about 97,000 clones, around 81% seen once. Specimen: peripheral blood, collected after recovery from COVID-19. Receptors originate from a human donor who had recovered from COVID-19.

The rearrangement joins TRBV21-1 to TRBJ2-7; the table's D call, TRBD2, has no DNA check behind it. TRBV21-1 is deemed a pseudogene. The CDR3 is 13 residues long. CDR3: CASSKGESYEQYF. The CDR3 coding sequence is TGTGCCAGCAGCAAAGGCGAAAGCTACGAGCAGTACTTC.

V and J are TRBV7-9 and TRBJ2-3; D not resolved. V was clipped by 5 bases and J by 6 bases, with 9 bases between them. The CDR3 totals 12 residues. Germline CDR1 and CDR2: SEHNR and FQNEAQ (reference sequence). CDR3 DNA: TGTGCCAGCAGCATTAGTCAGGATACGCAGTATTTT. Translation gives CASSISQDTQYF.

The J gene is TRBJ2-5, the V gene TRBV2; the match to TRBD2 covers 7 bases. This CDR3 has 15 residues. After removal of 6 bases from V and 2 bases from J, the junction contained 9 bases not matched to a gene. Germline CDR1 reads SNHLY; CDR2 reads FYNNEI. CDR3: CASSRAGPSQETQYF. As DNA, the CDR3 is TGTGCCAGCAGCAGAGCGGGGCCTTCTCAAGAGACCCAGTACTTC.

The V call is TRBV18, the J call TRBJ2-7, with 8 positions matching TRBD1. V lost 6 bases, J lost 3 bases, and 4 bases stayed unmatched. The CDR3 sequence is 13 residues long. In germline, CDR1 is KGHSH, CDR2 LQKENI. The CDR3 DNA sequence: TGTGCCAGCTCCCTAGGACAGGGCTACGAGCAGTACTTC. Protein: CASSLGQGYEQYF.

J is TRBJ2-2 and V is TRBV29-1; D is ambiguous. The CDR3 is made up of 14 amino acids. V gave up 3 bases and J gave up 0 bases, with 8 bases separating them. Germline V gene lookup returns CDR1 SQVTM and CDR2 ANQGSEA. This chain's CDR3 is CSVEVRTNTGELFF. The CDR3 coding sequence is TGCAGCGTTGAGGTCAGGACGAACACCGGGGAGCTGTTTTTT.

This rearrangement joins TRBV4-1 to TRBJ2-2, with TRBD2 identical over 9 bases. The germline V gene encodes CDR1 MGHRA and CDR2 YSYEKL. J gave up 6 bases and V 0 bases, and 5 bases lay outside the gene matches. The CDR3 runs 16 residues. CDR3 sequence: CASSQDGGGVPGELFF. The CDR3 DNA sequence: TGCGCCAGCAGCCAAGATGGCGGGGGGGTGCCCGGGGAGCTGTTTTTT.

This chain's CDR3 is CASNPGQSTDTQYF. The CDR3 DNA reads TGTGCCAGCAATCCGGGACAGAGCACAGATACGCAGTATTTT. This chain connects TRBV2 to TRBJ2-3; TRBD1 matches 7 bases. Germline V gene lookup returns CDR1 SNHLY and CDR2 FYNNEI. Trimming cost V 7 bases and J 0 bases; bases outside gene matches: 4. This CDR3 contains 14 residues.

Only a few counts were recorded for this clone. CDR3 in DNA: TGTGCCAGCAGCTTAGACCCCCGGGGCAGGTCGGCCCCATACACTGAAGCTTTCTTT. It encodes CASSLDPRGRSAPYTEAFF. The chain recombines TRBV7-7 with TRBJ1-1, with D maybe TRBD1 (5 bases). There are 19 residues in the CDR3. V was trimmed by 1 base and J by 3 bases, leaving 24 bases between them. The germline gives CDR1 SSHAT, CDR2 FNYEAQ (reference sequence).

This chain uses TRBV11-2 with TRBJ2-2; 9 bases match TRBD1. Germline V lookup: CDR1 SGHAT, CDR2 FQNNGV. The CDR3 length is 15 residues. Germline trimming cut 6 bases from V and 4 bases from J; bases unmatched to any gene: 6. As DNA, the CDR3 is TGTGCCAGCAGACGGACAGGGGTTATCACCGGGGAGCTGTTTTTT. Its translation: CASRRTGVITGELFF.

The rearrangement links TRBV2 to TRBJ1-1; no firm D call. The CDR3 has 11 residues. V was cut by 4 bases and J by 7 bases, with 7 bases left in between. CDR1 SNHLY and CDR2 FYNNEI come from the germline V gene. In DNA, the CDR3 is TGTGCCAGCAGTGTACTCCTTGAAGCTTTCTTT. It codes for CASSVLLEAFF.

The sample holds one count of this clone. V and J are TRBV2 and TRBJ1-1, with D possibly being TRBD1 (5 bases). Germline values: CDR1 SNHLY, CDR2 FYNNEI. CDR3 length: 13 residues. V was trimmed by 5 bases and J by 6 bases, leaving 13 bases between them. DNA for the CDR3: TGTGCCAGCAGTATGTCGAGGGGTTCTGAAGCTTTCTTT. Translated: CASSMSRGSEAFF.

The gene calls are TRBV21-1 and TRBJ1-4. TRBV21-1 is a pseudogene. The CDR3 is 16 residues long. The CDR3 nucleotides are TGTGCCAGCAGCAAACGTGGAGGTCCAACTAATGAAAAACTGTTTTTT. It yields the protein CASSKRGGPTNEKLFF.

The rearrangement links TRBV14 to TRBJ1-3, with D uncertain. Trimming removed 3 bases from V and 2 bases from J, with 11 bases in between. The V gene's germline CDR1 is SGHDN and CDR2 FVKESK. CDR3 length equals 15 residues. CDR3 residues: CASSQSYQPGNTIYF. The DNA of the CDR3 is TGTGCCAGCAGCCAGTCTTACCAGCCTGGAAACACCATATATTTT.

The table lists this clone with a few counts. This rearrangement joins TRBV19 to TRBJ1-1, with D possibly TRBD1 on 5 matching bases. This CDR3 comprises 13 residues. Germline V lookup: CDR1 LNHDA, CDR2 SQIVND (reference sequence). V was cut by 5 bases and J by 4 bases, with 11 bases left in between. Here the CDR3 DNA reads TGTGCCAGTAGTGTTCCGGGACCCACTGAAGCTTTCTTT. This gives the protein CASSVPGPTEAFF.

This clone occurred a few times. The chain links TRBV5-1 to TRBJ1-6, with D possibly TRBD1 on 5 matching bases. Trimming shortened V by 0 bases and J by 11 bases, and 12 bases separated the two germline ends. This CDR3 is 14 amino acids long. Germline V gene sequence: CDR1 SGHRS, CDR2 YFSETQ. In DNA form, the CDR3 reads TGCGCCAGCAGCTTGGACCGGGACGACGCACCCCTCCACTTT. This translates into CASSLDRDDAPLHF.

The chain combines TRBV7-2 with TRBJ2-1; D tentatively fits TRBD1 or TRBD2 (6 bases each). The germline gives CDR1 SGHTA, CDR2 FQGNSA. The ends were cut back, 2 bases at V and 8 bases at J, with 22 bases in the middle. The CDR3 covers 17 residues. CDR3 residues: CASSLMGRGQGSDEQFF. The CDR3 coding sequence is TGTGCCAGCAGCTTAATGGGACGGGGGCAGGGAAGCGATGAGCAGTTCTTC.

The chain combines TRBV11-2 with TRBJ1-4; D unresolved. Trimming removed 2 bases from V and 14 bases from J, with 21 bases in between. The CDR3 totals 15 residues. Germline V lookup: CDR1 SGHAT, CDR2 FQNNGV. CDR3 in DNA: TGTGCCAGCAGCTTAAGGTTGGGAGAAGTTAATCTGCTGTTTTTT. Amino acids: CASSLRLGEVNLLFF. The variable domain in full, completed from reference TRBV11-2 and TRBJ1-4, reads EAGVAQSPRYKIIEKRQSVAFWCNPISGHATLYWYQQILGQGPKLLIQFQNNGVVDDSQLPKDRFSAERLKGVDSTLKIQPAKLEDSAVYLCASSLRLGEVNLLFFGSGTQLSVL.

The chain links TRBV3-1 (or the pseudogene TRBV3-2) to TRBJ1-2, with TRBD1 matching over 7 bases. Losses at the gene ends were 4 bases for V and 4 bases for J; bases not matched to a gene: 0. This CDR3 comprises 12 residues. CDR1 is LGHDT and CDR2 is YNNKEL in the germline V gene (reference sequence). The CDR3 loop is CASSRTGYGYTF. CDR3 bases: TGTGCCAGCAGCCGGACAGGCTATGGCTACACCTTC.

This clone has a handful of counts. The chain combines TRBV11-3 with TRBJ1-4; the D is unclear. Trimming pared 4 bases from V and 6 bases from J, leaving 30 bases between. Germline CDR1 is SGHNT and CDR2 is YENEEA. CDR3 length: 20 amino acids. DNA for the CDR3: TGTGCCAGCAGCTCCCCCGAGGTCCCACACAGAAATCAAGTCTATGAAAAACTGTTTTTT. It specifies CASSSPEVPHRNQVYEKLFF.

The chain has TRBV3-1 (or the pseudogene TRBV3-2) and TRBJ2-7, with D unresolved. CDR1 is LGHDT, CDR2 YNNKEL, per germline (reference sequence). V was trimmed by 4 bases and J by 4 bases, leaving 5 bases between them. The CDR3 consists of 11 residues. The CDR3 loop is CASSLNYEQYF. The CDR3 region has the DNA TGTGCCAGCAGCCTCAATTACGAGCAGTACTTC.

The chain joins TRBV5-1 to TRBJ2-3, with TRBD2 as a possible D gene (5 bases). Trimming took off 0 bases at V and 3 bases at J, with 11 bases between the two ends. CDR3 length: 15 amino acids. CDR1 is SGHRS, CDR2 YFSETQ, per germline. The CDR3 loop reads CASSLEGRGTDTQYF. The CDR3 DNA sequence: TGCGCCAGCAGCTTGGAAGGAAGAGGGACAGATACGCAGTATTTT.